This TCR beta chain was documented in a study of shared clonotypes between healthy human individuals. Study as a whole: Sampling drew on donors who were a couple of women and a few men aged 18 to 49. Findings and limits, study-wide: Only a few donors were included, so the genetic and exposure-history diversity represented was limited.

Worth noting for this clone: Its antigen remains unidentified.

Data came from immunoSEQ multiplex PCR; TCRdb stores just in-frame clones and leaves some out. The repertoire holds about half a million clones, with more than 75% as singletons. Researchers drew on about 90 million PBMCs for genomic DNA from unsorted samples. Sequenced input: PBMCs. The clonotype comes from a woman in her forties in good health. Some clones in this sample may be carry-over from other donors' samples.

The CDR3 DNA reads as TGTGCCAGCAGTGATCCGGGGGGCGGTTATGGTGAAGCTTTCTTT. Translating gives CASSDPGGGYGEAFF. The genes are TRBV25-1 and TRBJ1-1, with a possible D match to TRBD1 (6 bases). This CDR3 has 15 residues. Between the trimmed V and J ends, which lost 3 bases and 7 bases, there was a span of 18 bases. Germline assignment: CDR1 MGHDK and CDR2 SYGVNS.